These T cell receptor beta chains were read from a single sample in a study of cytomegalovirus exposure and HLA in healthy donors. Clones were read by immunoSEQ multiplex PCR, and TCRdb kept only the in-frame ones, dropping some. The sample includes 160,000 or so clones, about two thirds of them seen just once. Sequenced sample: PBMCs. These receptors were obtained from a human donor in good health. The CDR3 runs from the conserved cysteine through the conserved F or W. Each record gives: D gene, V gene, CDR3 protein. D genes are given only for firm matches.

NA | TRBV7-9 | CASSERGSYNEQFF
TRBD2 | TRBV7-2 | CASSPSAGVAYEQYF
TRBD2 | TRBV2 | CASSDNSPRGLAGGYEQYF
TRBD1 | TRBV9 | CASSVSGTANYEQYF
NA | TRBV18 | CASSPQGETTEAFF
TRBD1 | TRBV27 | CASSPDRVSYEQYF
TRBD2 | TRBV4-3 | CASSQDRRGGLYNEQFF
TRBD1 | TRBV10-3 | CAISALWTGGDNEKLFF
TRBD2 | TRBV6-5 | CASSWGLAGGETQYF
TRBD1 | TRBV29-1 | CSVGTGLGYEQYF
NA | TRBV2 | CASHGQLNQPQHF
TRBD1 | TRBV7-6 | CASSSTGESSYEQYF
TRBD2 | TRBV11-2 | CASSLRLAGRGNEQFF
TRBD1 | TRBV14 | CASSRRGTGGQETQYF
NA | TRBV11-2 | CASSLGGQINQPQHF
TRBD1 | TRBV7-6 | CASSLLQGRVTDTQYF
NA | TRBV27 | CASSYGGRGTDGGYTF
TRBD1 | TRBV14 | CASSQATGGLGGYTF
TRBD1 | TRBV4-1 | CASSPRQGPYEQYF
TRBD1 | TRBV7-6 | CASSLRDRDSNQPQHF
NA | TRBV5-1 | CASSLVEADEQFF
NA | TRBV30 | CAWSWDFYNSPLHF
NA | TRBV7-3 | CASSNAAGAGYTF
TRBD2 | TRBV30 | CAWSRTSGSTGELFF
NA | TRBV19 | CASSISADQPQHF
TRBD1 | TRBV2 | CARTLGTGDSPLHF
TRBD2 | TRBV25-1 | CASSDPGGALSYEQYF
NA | TRBV5-4 | CASSLPRPRAEAFF
NA | TRBV5-4 | CASSDPGTPTYEQYF
NA | TRBV5-6 | CASINSGANVLTF
TRBD1 | TRBV6-1 | CASSEGTGFGYTF
NA | TRBV10-1 | CASSERLGGYNEQFF
TRBD1 | TRBV14 | CASSQDDRTGKEAFF
NA | TRBV11-2 | CASSPEGSYNEQFF
TRBD1 | TRBV5-4 | CASSLGDSLYEQYF